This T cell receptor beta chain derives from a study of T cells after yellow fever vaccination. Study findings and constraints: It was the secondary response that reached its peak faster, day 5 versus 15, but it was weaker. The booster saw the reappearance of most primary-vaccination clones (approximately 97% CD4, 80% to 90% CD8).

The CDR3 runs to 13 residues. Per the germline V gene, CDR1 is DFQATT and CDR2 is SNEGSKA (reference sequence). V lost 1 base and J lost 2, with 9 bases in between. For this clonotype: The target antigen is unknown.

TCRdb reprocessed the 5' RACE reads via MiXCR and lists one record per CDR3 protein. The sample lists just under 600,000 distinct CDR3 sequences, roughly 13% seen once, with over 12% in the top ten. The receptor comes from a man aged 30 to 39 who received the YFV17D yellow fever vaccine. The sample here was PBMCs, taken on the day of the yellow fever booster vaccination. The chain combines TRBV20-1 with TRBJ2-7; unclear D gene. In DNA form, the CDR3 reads TGCAGTGCTAGAGGAACGAAACCCTACGAGCAGTACTTC. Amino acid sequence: CSARGTKPYEQYF.